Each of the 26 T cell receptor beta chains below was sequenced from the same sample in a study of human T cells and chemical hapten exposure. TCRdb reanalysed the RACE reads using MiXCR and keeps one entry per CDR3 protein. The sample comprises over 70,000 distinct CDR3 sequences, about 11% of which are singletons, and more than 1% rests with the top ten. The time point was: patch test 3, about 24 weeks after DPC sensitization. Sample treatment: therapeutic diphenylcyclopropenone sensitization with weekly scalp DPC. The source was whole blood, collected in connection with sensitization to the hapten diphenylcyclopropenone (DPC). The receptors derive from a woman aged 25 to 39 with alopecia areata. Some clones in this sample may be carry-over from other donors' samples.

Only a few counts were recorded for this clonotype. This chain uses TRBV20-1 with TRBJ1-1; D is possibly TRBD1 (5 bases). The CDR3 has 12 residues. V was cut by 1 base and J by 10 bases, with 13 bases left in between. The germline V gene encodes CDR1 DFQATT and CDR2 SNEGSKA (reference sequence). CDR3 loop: CSARADNGGAFF. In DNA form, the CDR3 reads TGCAGTGCTAGAGCCGACAATGGGGGAGCTTTCTTT.

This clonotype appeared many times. CDR3: CASSQPGTDTQYF. CDR3 coding DNA: TGCGCCAGCAGCCAGCCAGGGACAGATACGCAGTATTTT. The rearrangement links TRBV4-1 to TRBJ2-3; D may be TRBD1 (5 bases). The CDR3 contains 13 residues. V was clipped by 3 bases and J by 3 bases, with 7 bases between them. CDR1 MGHRA and CDR2 YSYEKL come from the germline V gene.

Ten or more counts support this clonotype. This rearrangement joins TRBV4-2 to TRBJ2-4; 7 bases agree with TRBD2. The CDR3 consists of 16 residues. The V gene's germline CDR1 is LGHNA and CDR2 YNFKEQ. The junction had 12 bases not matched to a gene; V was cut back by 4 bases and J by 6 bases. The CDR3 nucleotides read TGTGCCAGCAGCCCCCGACGAGGGAGGGCAAGAAACATTCAGTACTTC. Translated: CASSPRRGRARNIQYF.

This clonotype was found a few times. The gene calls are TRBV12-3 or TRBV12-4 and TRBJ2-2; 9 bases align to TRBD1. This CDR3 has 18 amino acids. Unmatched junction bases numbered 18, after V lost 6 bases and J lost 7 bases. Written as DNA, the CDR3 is TGTGCCAGCAGCCGATATCCGGGACAGGGAGATAGGAGCGGGGAGCTGTTTTTT. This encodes CASSRYPGQGDRSGELFF.

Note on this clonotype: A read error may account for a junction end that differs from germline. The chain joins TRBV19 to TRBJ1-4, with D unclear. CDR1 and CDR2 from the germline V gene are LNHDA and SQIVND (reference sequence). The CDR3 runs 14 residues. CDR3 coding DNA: TGTGCCGGTAGTACGGTCGCAACTAATGAAAAACTGTTTTTT. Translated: CAGSTVATNEKLFF.

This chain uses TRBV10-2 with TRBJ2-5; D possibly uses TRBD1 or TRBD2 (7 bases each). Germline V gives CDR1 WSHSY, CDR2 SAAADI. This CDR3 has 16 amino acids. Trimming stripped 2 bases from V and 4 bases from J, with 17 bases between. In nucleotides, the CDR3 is TGCGCCAGCAGTGAGAGGTTCGGGGAGGGGGCAGAGACCCAGTACTTC. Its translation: CASSERFGEGAETQYF.

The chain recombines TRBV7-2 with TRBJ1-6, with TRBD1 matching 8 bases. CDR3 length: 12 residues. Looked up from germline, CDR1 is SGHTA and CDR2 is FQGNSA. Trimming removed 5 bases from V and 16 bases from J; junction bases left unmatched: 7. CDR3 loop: CASSIPDRVLHF. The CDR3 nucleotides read TGTGCCAGCAGCATCCCGGACAGGGTACTCCACTTT.

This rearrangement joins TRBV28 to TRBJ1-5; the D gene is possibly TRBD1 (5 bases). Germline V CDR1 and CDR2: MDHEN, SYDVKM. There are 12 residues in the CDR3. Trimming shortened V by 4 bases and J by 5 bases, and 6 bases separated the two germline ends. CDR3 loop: CASSWGDQPQHF. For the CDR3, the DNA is TGTGCCAGCAGTTGGGGGGATCAGCCCCAGCATTTT.

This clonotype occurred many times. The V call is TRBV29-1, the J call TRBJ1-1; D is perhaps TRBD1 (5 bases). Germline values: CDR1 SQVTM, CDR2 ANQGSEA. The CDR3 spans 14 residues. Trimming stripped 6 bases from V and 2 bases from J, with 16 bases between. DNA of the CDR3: TGCAGCGTGGGGGAGCAGGGCCGCAACACTGAAGCTTTCTTT. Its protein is CSVGEQGRNTEAFF.

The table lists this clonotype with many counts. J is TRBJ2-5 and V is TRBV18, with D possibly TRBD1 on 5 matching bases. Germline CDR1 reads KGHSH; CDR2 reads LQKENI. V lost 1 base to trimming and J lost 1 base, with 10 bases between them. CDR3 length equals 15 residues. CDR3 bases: TGTGCCAGCTCACCACTGGGCAGGGCCCAAGAGACCCAGTACTTC. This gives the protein CASSPLGRAQETQYF.

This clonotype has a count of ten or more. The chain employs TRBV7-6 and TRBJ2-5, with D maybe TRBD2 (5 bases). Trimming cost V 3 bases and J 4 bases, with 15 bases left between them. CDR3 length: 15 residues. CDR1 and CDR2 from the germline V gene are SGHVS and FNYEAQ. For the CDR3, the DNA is TGTGCCAGCAGCTTCCGGGATACCCCCAGAGAGACCCAGTACTTC. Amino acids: CASSFRDTPRETQYF. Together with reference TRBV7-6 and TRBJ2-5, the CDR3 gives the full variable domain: GAGVSQSPRYKVTKRGQDVALRCDPISGHVSLYWYRQALGQGPEFLTYFNYEAQQDKSGLPNDRFSAERPEGSISTLTIQRTEQRDSAMYRCASSFRDTPRETQYFGPGTRLLVL.

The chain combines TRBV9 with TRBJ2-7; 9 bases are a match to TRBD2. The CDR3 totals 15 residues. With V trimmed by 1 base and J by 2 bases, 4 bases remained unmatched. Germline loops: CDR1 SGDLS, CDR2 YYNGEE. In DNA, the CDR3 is TGTGCCAGCAGCGTATCAGCGGGAGGTACCTACGAGCAGTACTTC. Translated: CASSVSAGGTYEQYF.

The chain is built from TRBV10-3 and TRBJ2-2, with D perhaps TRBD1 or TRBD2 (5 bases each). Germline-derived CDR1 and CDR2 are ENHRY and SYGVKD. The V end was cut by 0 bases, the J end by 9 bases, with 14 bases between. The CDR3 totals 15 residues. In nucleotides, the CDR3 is TGTGCCATCAGTGAGTCGGGGACCCTTGGACGGGAGCTGTTTTTT. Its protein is CAISESGTLGRELFF.

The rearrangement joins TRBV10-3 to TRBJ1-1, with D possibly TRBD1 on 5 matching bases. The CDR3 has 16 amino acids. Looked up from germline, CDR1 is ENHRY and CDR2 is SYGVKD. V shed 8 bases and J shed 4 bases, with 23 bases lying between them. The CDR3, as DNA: TGTGCCATCTCGGGCCACAAGGTCTGGGGGGGCACTGAAGCTTTCTTT. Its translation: CAISGHKVWGGTEAFF.

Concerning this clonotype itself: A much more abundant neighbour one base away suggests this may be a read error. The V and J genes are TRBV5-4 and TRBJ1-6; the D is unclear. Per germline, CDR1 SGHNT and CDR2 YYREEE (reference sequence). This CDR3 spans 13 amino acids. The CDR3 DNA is TGTGCCAGCAGCCCAACGGGTGGTTCACCCCACCACTTT. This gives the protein CASSPTGGSPHHF.

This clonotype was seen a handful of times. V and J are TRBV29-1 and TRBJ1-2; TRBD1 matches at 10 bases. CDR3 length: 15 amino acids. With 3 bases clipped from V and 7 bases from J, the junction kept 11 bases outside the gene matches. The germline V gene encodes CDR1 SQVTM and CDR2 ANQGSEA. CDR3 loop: CSVDRSAGTGVGYTF. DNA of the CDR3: TGCAGCGTTGACCGATCCGCCGGGACAGGGGTTGGCTACACCTTC.

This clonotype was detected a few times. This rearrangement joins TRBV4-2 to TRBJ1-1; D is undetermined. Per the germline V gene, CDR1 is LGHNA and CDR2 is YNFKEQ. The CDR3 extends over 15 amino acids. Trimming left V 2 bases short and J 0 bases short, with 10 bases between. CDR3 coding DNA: TGTGCCAGCAGCCAATCCTTAGCTTTGAACACTGAAGCTTTCTTT. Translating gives CASSQSLALNTEAFF.

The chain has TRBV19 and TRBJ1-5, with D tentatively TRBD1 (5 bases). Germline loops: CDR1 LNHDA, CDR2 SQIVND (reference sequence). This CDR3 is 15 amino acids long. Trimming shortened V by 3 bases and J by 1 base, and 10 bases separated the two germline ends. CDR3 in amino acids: CASSMGQISNQPQHF. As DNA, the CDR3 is TGTGCCAGTAGTATGGGGCAGATCAGCAATCAGCCCCAGCATTTT.

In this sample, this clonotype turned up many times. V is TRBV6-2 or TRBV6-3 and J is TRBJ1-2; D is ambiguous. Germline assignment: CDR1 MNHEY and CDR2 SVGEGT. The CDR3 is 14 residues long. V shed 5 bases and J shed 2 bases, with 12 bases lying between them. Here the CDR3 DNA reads TGTGCCAGCAGTGATCTGGACGGCAACTATGGCTACACCTTC. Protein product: CASSDLDGNYGYTF.

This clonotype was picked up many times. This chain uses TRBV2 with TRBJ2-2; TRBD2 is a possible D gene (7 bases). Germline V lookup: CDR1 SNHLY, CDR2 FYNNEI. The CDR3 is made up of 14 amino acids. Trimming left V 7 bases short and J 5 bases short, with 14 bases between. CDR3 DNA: TGTGCCAGCATAAACGGGGGGCGTACCGGGGAGCTGTTTTTT. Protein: CASINGGRTGELFF.

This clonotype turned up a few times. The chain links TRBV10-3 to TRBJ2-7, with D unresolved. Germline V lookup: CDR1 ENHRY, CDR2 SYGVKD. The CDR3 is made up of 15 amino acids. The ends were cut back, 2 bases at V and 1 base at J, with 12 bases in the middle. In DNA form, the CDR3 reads TGTGCCATCAGTGAGCCTCTACCGATGTCCTACGAGCAGTACTTC. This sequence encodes CAISEPLPMSYEQYF.

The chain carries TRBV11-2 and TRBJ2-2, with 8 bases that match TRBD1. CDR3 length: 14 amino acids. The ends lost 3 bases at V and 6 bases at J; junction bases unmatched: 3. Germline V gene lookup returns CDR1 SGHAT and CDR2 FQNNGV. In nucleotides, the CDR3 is TGTGCCAGCAGCTTCGAACAGGGGGCCGGGGAGCTGTTTTTT. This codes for CASSFEQGAGELFF.

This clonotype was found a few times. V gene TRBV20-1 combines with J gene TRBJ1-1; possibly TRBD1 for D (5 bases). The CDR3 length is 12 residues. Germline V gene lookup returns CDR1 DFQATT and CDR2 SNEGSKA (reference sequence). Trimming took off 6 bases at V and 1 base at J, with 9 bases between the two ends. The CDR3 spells CSAGGANTEAFF. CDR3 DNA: TGCAGTGCGGGGGGAGCGAACACTGAAGCTTTCTTT.

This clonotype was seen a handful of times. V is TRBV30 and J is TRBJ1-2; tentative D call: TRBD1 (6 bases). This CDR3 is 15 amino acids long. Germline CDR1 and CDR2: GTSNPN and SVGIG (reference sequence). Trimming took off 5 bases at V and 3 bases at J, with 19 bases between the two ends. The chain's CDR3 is CAWWGEGVAYYGYTF. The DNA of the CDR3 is TGTGCCTGGTGGGGAGAGGGGGTAGCTTACTATGGCTACACCTTC.

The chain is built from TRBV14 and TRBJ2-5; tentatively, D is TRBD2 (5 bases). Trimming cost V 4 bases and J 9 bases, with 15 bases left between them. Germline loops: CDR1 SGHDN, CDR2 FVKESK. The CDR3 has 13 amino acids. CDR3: CASSRFDSAAQYF. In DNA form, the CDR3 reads TGTGCCAGCAGCCGATTTGACTCAGCGGCCCAGTACTTC.

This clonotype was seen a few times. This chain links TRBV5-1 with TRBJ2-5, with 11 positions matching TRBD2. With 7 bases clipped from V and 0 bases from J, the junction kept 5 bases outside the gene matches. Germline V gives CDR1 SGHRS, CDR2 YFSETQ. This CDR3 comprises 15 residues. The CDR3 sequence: CASGTSGPNQETQYF. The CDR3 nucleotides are TGCGCCAGCGGGACTAGCGGACCTAACCAAGAGACCCAGTACTTC.